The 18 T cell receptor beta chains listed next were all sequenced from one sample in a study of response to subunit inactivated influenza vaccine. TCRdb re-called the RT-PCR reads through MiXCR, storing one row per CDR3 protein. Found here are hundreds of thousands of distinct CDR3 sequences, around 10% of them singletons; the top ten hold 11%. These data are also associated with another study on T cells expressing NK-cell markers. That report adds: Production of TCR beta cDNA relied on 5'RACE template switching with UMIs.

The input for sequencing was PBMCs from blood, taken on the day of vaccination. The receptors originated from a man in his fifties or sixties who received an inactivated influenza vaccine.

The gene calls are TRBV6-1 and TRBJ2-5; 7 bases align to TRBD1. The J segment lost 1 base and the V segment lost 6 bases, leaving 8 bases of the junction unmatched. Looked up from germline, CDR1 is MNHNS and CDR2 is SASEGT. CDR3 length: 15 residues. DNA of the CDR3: TGTGCCAGCAGCTTTTGGACAGGAATCCAAGAGACCCAGTACTTC. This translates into CASSFWTGIQETQYF.

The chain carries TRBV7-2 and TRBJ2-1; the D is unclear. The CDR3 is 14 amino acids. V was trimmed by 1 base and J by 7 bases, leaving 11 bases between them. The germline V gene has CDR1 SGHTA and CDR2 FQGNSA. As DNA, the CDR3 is TGTGCCAGCAGCTTAGGGCCTTCGTGGAATGAGCAGTTCTTC. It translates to CASSLGPSWNEQFF.

CDR3 loop: CSVALGQGASDTQYF. The DNA for the CDR3 is TGCAGCGTTGCCCTGGGACAGGGGGCGTCGGATACGCAGTATTTT. The chain is built from TRBV29-1 and TRBJ2-3; 12 bases fit TRBD1. After removal of 4 bases from V and 6 bases from J, the junction contained 8 bases not matched to a gene. Germline V gives CDR1 SQVTM, CDR2 ANQGSEA. The CDR3 is made up of 15 amino acids.

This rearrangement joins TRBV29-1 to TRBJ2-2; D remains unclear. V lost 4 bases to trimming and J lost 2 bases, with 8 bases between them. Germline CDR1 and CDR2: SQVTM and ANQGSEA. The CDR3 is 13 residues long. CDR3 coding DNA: TGCAGCGTTGTATATCCCAACACCGGGGAGCTGTTTTTT. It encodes CSVVYPNTGELFF.

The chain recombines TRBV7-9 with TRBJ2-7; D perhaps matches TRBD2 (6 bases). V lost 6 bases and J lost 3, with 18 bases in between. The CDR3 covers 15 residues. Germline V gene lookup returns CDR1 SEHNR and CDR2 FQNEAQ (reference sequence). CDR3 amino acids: CASREGRLGNYEQYF. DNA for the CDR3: TGTGCCAGCAGGGAGGGGCGTTTAGGGAACTACGAGCAGTACTTC.

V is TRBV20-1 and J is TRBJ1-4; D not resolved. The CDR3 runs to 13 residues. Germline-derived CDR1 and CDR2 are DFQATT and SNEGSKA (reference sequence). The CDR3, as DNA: TGCAGCTCATTCAGAACTCAAAATGAAAAACTGTTTTTT. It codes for CSSFRTQNEKLFF.

The CDR3 DNA reads TGTGCTCTTAGAAGGGGGAGACTAGGAGATACGCAGTATTTT. This encodes CALRRGRLGDTQYF. This chain connects TRBV2 to TRBJ2-3; D possibly matches TRBD1 or TRBD2 (6 bases each). Germline CDR1 reads SNHLY; CDR2 reads FYNNEI. The CDR3 covers 14 residues.

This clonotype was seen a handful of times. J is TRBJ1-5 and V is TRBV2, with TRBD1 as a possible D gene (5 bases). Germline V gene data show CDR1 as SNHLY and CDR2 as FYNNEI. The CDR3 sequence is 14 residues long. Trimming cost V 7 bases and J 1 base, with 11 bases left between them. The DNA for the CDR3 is TGTGCCAGCAACCGGGACGGAAGCAATCAGCCCCAGCATTTT. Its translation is CASNRDGSNQPQHF.

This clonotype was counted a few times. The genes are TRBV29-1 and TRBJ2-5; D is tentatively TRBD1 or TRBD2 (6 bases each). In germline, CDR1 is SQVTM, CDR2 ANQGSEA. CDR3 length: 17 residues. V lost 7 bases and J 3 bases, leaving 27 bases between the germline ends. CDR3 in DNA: TGCAGCGCCGAATCCCTCCTACAAGGGGGGTTAAAAGAGACCCAGTACTTC. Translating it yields CSAESLLQGGLKETQYF. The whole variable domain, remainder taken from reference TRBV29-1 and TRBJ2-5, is SAVISQKPSRDICQRGTSLTIQCQVDSQVTMMFWYRQQPGQSLTLIATANQGSEATYESGFVIDKFPISRPNLTFSTLTVSNMSPEDSSIYLCSAESLLQGGLKETQYFGPGTRLLVL.

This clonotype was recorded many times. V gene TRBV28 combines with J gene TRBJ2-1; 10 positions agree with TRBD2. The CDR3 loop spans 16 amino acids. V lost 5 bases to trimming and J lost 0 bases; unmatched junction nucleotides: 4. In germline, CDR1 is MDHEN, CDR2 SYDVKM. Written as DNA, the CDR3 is TGTGCCAGCAGTCCGATAGCGGGAGGCTCCTACAATGAGCAGTTCTTC. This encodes CASSPIAGGSYNEQFF.

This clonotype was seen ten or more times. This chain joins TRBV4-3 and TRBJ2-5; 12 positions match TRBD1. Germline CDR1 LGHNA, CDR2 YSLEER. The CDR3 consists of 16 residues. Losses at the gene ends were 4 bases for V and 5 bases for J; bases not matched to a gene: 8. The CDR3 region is CASSPQWDRGPETQYF. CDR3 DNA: TGCGCCAGCAGCCCTCAGTGGGACAGGGGGCCGGAGACCCAGTACTTC.

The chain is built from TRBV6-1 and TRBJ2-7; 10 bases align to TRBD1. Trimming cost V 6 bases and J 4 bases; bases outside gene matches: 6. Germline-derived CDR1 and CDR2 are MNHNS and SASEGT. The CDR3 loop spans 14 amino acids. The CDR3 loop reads CASRRGQGKYEQYF. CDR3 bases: TGTGCCAGCAGGAGGGGACAGGGGAAATACGAGCAGTACTTC.

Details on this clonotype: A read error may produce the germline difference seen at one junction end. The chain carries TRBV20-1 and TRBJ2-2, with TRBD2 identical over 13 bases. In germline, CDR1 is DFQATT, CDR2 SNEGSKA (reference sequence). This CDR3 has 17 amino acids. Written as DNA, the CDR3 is TGCTGTGCTAGAGGCGGACTAGCGGGAGTTTCGATCGGGGAGCTGTTTTTT. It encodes CCARGGLAGVSIGELFF.

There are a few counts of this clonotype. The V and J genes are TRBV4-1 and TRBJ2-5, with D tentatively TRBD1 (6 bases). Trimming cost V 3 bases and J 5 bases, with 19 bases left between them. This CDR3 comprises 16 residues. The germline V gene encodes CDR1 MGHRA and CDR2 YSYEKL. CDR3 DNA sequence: TGCGCCAGCAGCCACCTAGGGGGTAGCCTCCACGAGACCCAGTACTTC. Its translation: CASSHLGGSLHETQYF.

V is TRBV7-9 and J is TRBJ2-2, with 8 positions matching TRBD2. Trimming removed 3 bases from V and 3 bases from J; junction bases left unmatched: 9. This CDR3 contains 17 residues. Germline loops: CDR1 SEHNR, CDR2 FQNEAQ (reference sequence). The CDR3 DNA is TGTGCCAGCAGCTTCGGGCGGGAGGTGAAGGACACCGGGGAGCTGTTTTTT. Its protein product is CASSFGREVKDTGELFF.

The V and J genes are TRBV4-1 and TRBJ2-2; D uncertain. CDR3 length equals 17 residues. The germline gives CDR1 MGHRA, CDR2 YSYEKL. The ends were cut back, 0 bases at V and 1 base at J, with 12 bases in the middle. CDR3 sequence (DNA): TGCGCCAGCAGCCAAGATCCAGGAACGGTGAACACCGGGGAGCTGTTTTTT. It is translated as CASSQDPGTVNTGELFF.

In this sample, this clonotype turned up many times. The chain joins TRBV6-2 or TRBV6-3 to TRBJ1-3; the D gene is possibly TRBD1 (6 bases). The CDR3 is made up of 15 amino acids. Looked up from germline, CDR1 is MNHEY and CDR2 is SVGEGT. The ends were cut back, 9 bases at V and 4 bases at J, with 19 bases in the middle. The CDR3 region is CASTGTPKLGNTIYF. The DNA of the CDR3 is TGTGCCAGTACCGGGACACCCAAACTCGGAAACACCATATATTTT.

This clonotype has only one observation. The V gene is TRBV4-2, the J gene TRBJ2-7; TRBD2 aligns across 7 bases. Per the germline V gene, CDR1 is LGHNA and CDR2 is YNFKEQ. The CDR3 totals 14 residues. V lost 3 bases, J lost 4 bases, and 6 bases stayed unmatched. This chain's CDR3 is CASSQTGTTYEQYF. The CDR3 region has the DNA TGTGCCAGCAGCCAGACCGGGACTACTTACGAGCAGTACTTC.